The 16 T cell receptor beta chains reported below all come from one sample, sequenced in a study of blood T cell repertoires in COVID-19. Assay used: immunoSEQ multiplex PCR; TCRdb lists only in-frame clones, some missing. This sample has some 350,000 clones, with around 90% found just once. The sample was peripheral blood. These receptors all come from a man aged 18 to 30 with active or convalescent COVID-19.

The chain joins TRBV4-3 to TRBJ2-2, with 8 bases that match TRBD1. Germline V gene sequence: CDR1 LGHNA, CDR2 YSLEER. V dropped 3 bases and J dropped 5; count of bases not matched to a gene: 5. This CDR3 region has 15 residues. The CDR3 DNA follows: TGCGCCAGCAGCCAGGCAGGGGGCATGACCGGGGAGCTGTTTTTT. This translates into CASSQAGGMTGELFF.

The CDR3 region is CASSQESGSTDTQYF. The CDR3 region has the DNA TGTGCCAGCAGCCAAGAAAGCGGAAGCACAGATACGCAGTATTTT. This chain connects TRBV5-8 to TRBJ2-3; D might be TRBD2 (5 bases). The V gene's germline CDR1 is SGHTS and CDR2 YDEGEE. V was cut by 4 bases and J by 0 bases, with 12 bases left in between. The CDR3 is made up of 15 amino acids. The full variable domain, with the rest looked up from reference TRBV5-8 and TRBJ2-3, is EAGVTQSPTHLIKTRGQQATLRCSPISGHTSVYWYQQALGLGLQFLLWYDEGEERNRGNFPPRFSGRQFPNYSSELNVNALELEDSALYLCASSQESGSTDTQYFGPGTRLTVL.

CDR3 coding DNA: TGTGCCAGCAGCCTGGGACAGGGGGCACAGCCCCAGCATTTT. Its translation is CASSLGQGAQPQHF. The chain carries TRBV3-1 (or the pseudogene TRBV3-2) and TRBJ1-5; 12 bases are a match to TRBD1. The germline V gene has CDR1 LGHDT and CDR2 YNNKEL (reference sequence). The length of the CDR3 is 14 residues. With 4 bases clipped from V and 7 bases from J, the junction kept 2 bases outside the gene matches.

The CDR3 sequence: CASSPWGRGAGETQYF. The CDR3, as DNA: TGTGCCAGCAGCCCCTGGGGGAGGGGGGCAGGAGAGACCCAGTACTTC. This chain joins TRBV2 and TRBJ2-5; D is perhaps TRBD2 (7 bases). CDR1 is SNHLY and CDR2 is FYNNEI in the germline V gene. The CDR3 is 16 residues long. V lost 6 bases and J 4 bases, leaving 21 bases between the germline ends.

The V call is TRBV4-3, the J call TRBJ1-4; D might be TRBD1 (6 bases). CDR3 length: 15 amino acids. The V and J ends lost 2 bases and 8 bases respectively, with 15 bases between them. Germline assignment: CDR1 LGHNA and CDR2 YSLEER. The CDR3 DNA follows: TGCGCCAGCAGCCAAAACAGGGCCCCTGGGGAAAAACTGTTTTTT. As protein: CASSQNRAPGEKLFF.

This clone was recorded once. The CDR3 region has the DNA TGTGCCAGTAGTGGTCGACTAGCGGGAGTGGACGAGCAGTACTTC. Its protein product is CASSGRLAGVDEQYF. The chain links TRBV19 to TRBJ2-7; 12 nucleotides agree with TRBD2. The CDR3 spans 15 residues. Trimming at V came to 5 bases and at J to 5 bases, leaving 7 bases not matched to a gene. CDR1 and CDR2 from the germline V gene are LNHDA and SQIVND (reference sequence).

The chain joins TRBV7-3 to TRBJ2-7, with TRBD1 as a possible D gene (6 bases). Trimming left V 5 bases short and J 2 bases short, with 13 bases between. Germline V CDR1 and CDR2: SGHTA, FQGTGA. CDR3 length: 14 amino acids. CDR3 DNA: TGTGCCAGCAGCCCAGCGGACAGAACCTACGAGCAGTACTTC. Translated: CASSPADRTYEQYF.

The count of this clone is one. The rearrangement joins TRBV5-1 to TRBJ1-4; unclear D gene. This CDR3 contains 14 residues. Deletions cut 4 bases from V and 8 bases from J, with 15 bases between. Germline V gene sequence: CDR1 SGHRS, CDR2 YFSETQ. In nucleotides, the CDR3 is TGCGCCAGCAGCATATCCGGGTCCCACGAAAAACTGTTTTTT. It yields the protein CASSISGSHEKLFF.

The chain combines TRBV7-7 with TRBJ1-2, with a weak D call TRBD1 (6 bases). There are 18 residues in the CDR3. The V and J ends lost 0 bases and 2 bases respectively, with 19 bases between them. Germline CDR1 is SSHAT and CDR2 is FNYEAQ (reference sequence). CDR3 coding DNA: TGTGCCAGCAGCTTAGCTTCCCCCCTCGGGACAAAAAACTATGGCTACACCTTC. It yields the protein CASSLASPLGTKNYGYTF. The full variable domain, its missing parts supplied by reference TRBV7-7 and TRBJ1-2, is GAGVSQSPRYKVTKRGQDVTLRCDPISSHATLYWYQQALGQGPEFLTYFNYEAQPDKSGLPSDRFSAERPEGSISTLTIQRTEQRDSAMYRCASSLASPLGTKNYGYTFGSGTRLTVV.

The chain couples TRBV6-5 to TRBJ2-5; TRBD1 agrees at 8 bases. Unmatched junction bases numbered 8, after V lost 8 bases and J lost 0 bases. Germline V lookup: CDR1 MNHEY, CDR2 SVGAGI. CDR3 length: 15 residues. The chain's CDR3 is CASRPGQAYQETQYF. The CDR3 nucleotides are TGTGCCAGCCGACCGGGACAGGCGTACCAAGAGACCCAGTACTTC.

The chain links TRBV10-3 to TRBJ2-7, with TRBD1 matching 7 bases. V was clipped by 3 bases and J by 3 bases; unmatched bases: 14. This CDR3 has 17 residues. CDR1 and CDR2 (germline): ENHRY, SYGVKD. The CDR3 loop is CAISEGNRGKTIYEQYF. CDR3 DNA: TGTGCCATCAGTGAAGGGAACAGGGGCAAAACAATCTACGAGCAGTACTTC.

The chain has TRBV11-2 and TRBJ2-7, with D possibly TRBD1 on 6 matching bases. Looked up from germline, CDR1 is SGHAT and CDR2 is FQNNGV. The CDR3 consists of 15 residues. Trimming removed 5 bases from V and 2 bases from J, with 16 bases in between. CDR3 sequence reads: CASSLIQGNPYEQYF. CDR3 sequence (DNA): TGTGCCAGCAGCCTAATCCAGGGGAATCCCTACGAGCAGTACTTC.

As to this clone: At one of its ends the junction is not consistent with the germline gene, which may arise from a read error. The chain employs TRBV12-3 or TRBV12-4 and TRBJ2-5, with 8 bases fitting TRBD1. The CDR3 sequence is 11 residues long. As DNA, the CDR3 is TGTGCCAGCAGTTTAGGCAGGGGGCTCGACTTC. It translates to CASSLGRGLDF.

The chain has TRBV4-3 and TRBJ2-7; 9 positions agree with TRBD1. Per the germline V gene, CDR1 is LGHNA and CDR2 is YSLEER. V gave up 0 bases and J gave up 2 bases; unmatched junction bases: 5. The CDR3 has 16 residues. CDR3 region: CASSQEGTGLAYEQYF. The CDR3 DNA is TGCGCCAGCAGCCAAGAAGGGACAGGGCTAGCCTACGAGCAGTACTTC.

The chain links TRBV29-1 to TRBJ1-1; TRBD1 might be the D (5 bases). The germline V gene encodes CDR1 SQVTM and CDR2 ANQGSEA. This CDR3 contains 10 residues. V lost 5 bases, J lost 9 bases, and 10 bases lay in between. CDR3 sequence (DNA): TGCAGCGTTATCGACAGCAAAGCTTTCTTT. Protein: CSVIDSKAFF. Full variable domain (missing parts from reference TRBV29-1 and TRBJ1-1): SAVISQKPSRDICQRGTSLTIQCQVDSQVTMMFWYRQQPGQSLTLIATANQGSEATYESGFVIDKFPISRPNLTFSTLTVSNMSPEDSSIYLCSVIDSKAFFGQGTRLTVV.

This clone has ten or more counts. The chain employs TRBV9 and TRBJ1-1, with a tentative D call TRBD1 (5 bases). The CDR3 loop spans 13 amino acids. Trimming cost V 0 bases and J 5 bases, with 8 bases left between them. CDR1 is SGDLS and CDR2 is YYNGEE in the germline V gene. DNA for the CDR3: TGTGCCAGCAGCGTAGATCAGGGAACTGAAGCTTTCTTT. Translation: CASSVDQGTEAFF.